What follows describes a single TCR beta chain. The sample holds a few counts of this clone. Its binding antigen is unknown. No clone much larger than this one lies a single base away; base qualities are absent. The immunoSEQ Assay was the method used to sequence TCRbeta CDR3 regions. After extraction, genomic DNA underwent amplification by bias-controlled multiplex PCR, followed by high-throughput sequencing. The study's processing was this. To quantify the absolute abundance of every unique TCRbeta CDR3 region, sequences were collapsed and filtered. Usable DNA was measured by amplifying reference genes present in all nucleated cells, and TCRbeta template counts were normalized to that usable DNA to estimate T cell fraction. Repertoire TCRs were annotated as SARS-CoV-2-specific when V gene, CDR3 amino acid sequence and J gene were exactly matched to a known reactive TCR set. The reference SARS-CoV-2 TCR set was obtained from MIRA and was filtered for enrichment in COVID-19-positive ImmuneCODE repertoires, whereby public or cross-reactive TCRs were removed. Based on the MIRA antigens, annotated TCRs were further analysed at the level of specific ORF or position within ORF. Breadth was defined as the number of annotated unique rearrangements divided by the total number of unique productive rearrangements, and depth was defined as the summed frequency of the annotated unique rearrangements. TCR breadth was compared between groups using two-sided Wilcoxon rank-sum tests. TCRdb carries this immuneACCESS record with in-frame sequences only. Its versions omit some clonotypes, under half of them owing to an unresolved V gene in the studies checked, with the rest unexplained. V and J calls and clone size come straight from that table; D and trimming were deduced from the DNA. The sample table contains fewer than 150,000 clones; only one count was recorded for just over 85% of them. The top ten clonotypes cover less than 6% of the sample.

The CDR3, from cysteine to phenylalanine, totals 14 residues. CDR3 DNA only is kept here, 42 bases in frame from base 1. Reading the germline V gene gives CDR1 SGHTA and CDR2 FQGNSA. V is clipped by 3 bases and J by 6 bases, and the sequence between their germline boundaries is 12 bases long. This entry comes from a study of Ad26.COV2.S vaccination and SARS-CoV-2 variants (dated by TCRdb to the early 2020s). In the study overall: Sequencing of the TCRbeta repertoire served to evaluate the specificity and breadth of SARS-CoV-2-reactive T cell receptors following Ad26.COV2.S vaccination. A total of roughly 32 samples were included in the TCR-sequenced set, comprising roughly 20 Ad26.COV2.S vaccine recipients, 5 placebo recipients and 8 SARS-CoV-2 convalescent individuals.

The time point tag for this specimen amounts to: individuals recovered from natural SARS-CoV-2 infection. Beyond this particular receptor, the publication reports: Vaccine and placebo recipients had comparable non-spike TCR breadth, which fits with the vaccine containing only spike. Higher spike-specific TCR breadth was observed in Ad26.COV2.S recipients than in placebo recipients (P = 0.0014). After vaccination, substantial breadth of spike-specific CD8+ and CD4+ T cell responses was reported. It was noted by the authors that total T cell responses may have been underestimated by the TCR breadth and depth analyses.

The chain joins TRBV7-2 to TRBJ2-4, with the D gene call left open. The TCR comes from a human donor who had recovered from COVID-19. The sequencing here drew on peripheral blood, taken after recovery from COVID-19. In nucleotide form, the sequence is TGTGCCAGCAGCTTGGCACAGTTTCCAAACATTCAGTACTTC. Its coded protein is CASSLAQFPNIQYF.